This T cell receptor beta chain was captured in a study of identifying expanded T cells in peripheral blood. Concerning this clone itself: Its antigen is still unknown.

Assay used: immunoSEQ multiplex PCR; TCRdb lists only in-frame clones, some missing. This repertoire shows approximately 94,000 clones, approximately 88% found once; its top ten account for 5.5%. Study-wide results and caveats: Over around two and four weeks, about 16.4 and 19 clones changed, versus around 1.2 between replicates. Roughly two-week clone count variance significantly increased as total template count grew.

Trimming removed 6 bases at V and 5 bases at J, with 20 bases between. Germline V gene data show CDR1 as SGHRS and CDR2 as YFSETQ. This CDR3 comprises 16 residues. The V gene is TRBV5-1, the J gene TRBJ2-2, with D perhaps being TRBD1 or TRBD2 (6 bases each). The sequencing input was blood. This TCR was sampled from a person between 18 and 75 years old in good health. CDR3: CASTTKGGPSTGELFF. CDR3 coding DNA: TGCGCCAGCACCACGAAGGGGGGCCCTAGTACCGGGGAGCTGTTTTTT.